The 28 T cell receptor beta chains in this list originate from one sample, sequenced in a study of blood T cell repertoires in COVID-19. Some clones are missing from TCRdb's copy, which holds only in-frame ones; the method was immunoSEQ multiplex PCR. The sample includes just under 60,000 clones, around 73% of them seen just once. Source material: peripheral blood. The receptor set was obtained from a man older than 75 with acute or convalescent COVID-19.

In its sample, this clone was seen once. The chain has TRBV10-3 and TRBJ1-2, with D perhaps matching TRBD1 (6 bases). Per germline, CDR1 ENHRY and CDR2 SYGVKD. The CDR3 has 15 amino acids. V was clipped by 6 bases and J by 6 bases, with 20 bases between them. CDR3 region: CAISDDPDSEHGYTF. The CDR3 DNA reads as TGTGCCATCAGCGACGATCCGGACAGCGAGCATGGCTACACCTTC.

The chain combines TRBV11-2 with TRBJ1-4; 9 bases fit TRBD1. CDR3 length: 15 residues. Germline V lookup: CDR1 SGHAT, CDR2 FQNNGV. With V trimmed by 5 bases and J by 7 bases, 8 bases remained unmatched. Written as DNA, the CDR3 is TGTGCCAGCAGCCCCGGGACAGGGAATGGTGAAAAACTGTTTTTT. Protein sequence: CASSPGTGNGEKLFF.

This chain joins TRBV6-6 and TRBJ2-7; a possible D gene is TRBD2 (5 bases). V shed 4 bases and J shed 6 bases, with 13 bases lying between them. The CDR3 is made up of 13 amino acids. Germline values: CDR1 MNHNY, CDR2 SVGAGI (reference sequence). CDR3 sequence reads: CASSSPGFAEQYF. CDR3 nucleotides: TGTGCCAGCAGTTCCCCGGGGTTCGCCGAGCAGTACTTC.

J is TRBJ2-1 and V is TRBV5-1; 8 nucleotides line up with TRBD1. CDR1 is SGHRS and CDR2 is YFSETQ in the germline V gene. The J segment lost 9 bases and the V segment lost 4 bases, leaving 6 bases of the junction unmatched. This CDR3 has 13 amino acids. The CDR3 bases are TGCGCCAGCAGCCATGGACAGGGCTTTGAGCAGTTCTTC. This gives the protein CASSHGQGFEQFF.

This clone was recorded a few times. The rearrangement joins TRBV6-5 to TRBJ1-1; TRBD1 is a possible D gene (6 bases). The V gene lost 9 bases and the J gene lost 1 base, with 18 bases spanning the gap. The germline CDR1 and CDR2 sequences are MNHEY and SVGAGI. CDR3 length: 15 amino acids. CDR3 loop: CASNYFGGQNTEAFF. As DNA, the CDR3 is TGTGCCAGTAACTATTTTGGGGGACAGAACACTGAAGCTTTCTTT.

CDR3 sequence reads: CASRTTSGSDNEQFF. The CDR3 DNA reads TGCGCCAGCAGGACAACTAGCGGCTCTGACAATGAGCAGTTCTTC. The rearrangement links TRBV23-1 to TRBJ2-1; the match to TRBD2 covers 8 bases. TRBV23-1 is labeled an ORF, and its function is uncertain. J was trimmed by 5 bases and V by 6 bases; bases with no gene match: 9. CDR3 length: 15 residues.

The genes are TRBV12-3 or TRBV12-4 and TRBJ1-1, with 8 bases lining up with TRBD1. The CDR3 runs to 12 residues. V lost 5 bases to trimming and J lost 5 bases; unmatched junction nucleotides: 1. The CDR3 is CASSQGATEAFF. CDR3 DNA sequence: TGTGCCAGCAGTCAGGGGGCGACTGAAGCTTTCTTT.

The chain uses TRBV5-1 and TRBJ2-1; D is perhaps TRBD2 (6 bases). Germline V gene lookup returns CDR1 SGHRS and CDR2 YFSETQ. V gave up 3 bases and J gave up 4 bases, with 11 bases separating them. The CDR3 has 14 amino acids. CDR3 bases: TGCGCCAGCAGCTGGGGTGGGGGGTACAATGAGCAGTTCTTC. Residues: CASSWGGGYNEQFF.

The CDR3 loop is CASSLNAGVNTDTQYF. The CDR3 DNA is TGTGCCAGCAGCTTGAATGCGGGAGTGAACACAGATACGCAGTATTTT. This chain links TRBV5-4 with TRBJ2-3; 7 bases map to TRBD2. The germline gives CDR1 SGHNT, CDR2 YYREEE (reference sequence). Trimming cost V 1 base and J 2 bases; bases outside gene matches: 7. The length of the CDR3 is 16 residues.

The gene calls are TRBV5-4 and TRBJ2-1, with 10 bases that match TRBD2. CDR1 and CDR2 from the germline V gene are SGHNT and YYREEE (reference sequence). The CDR3 covers 15 residues. V was clipped by 0 bases and J by 7 bases; unmatched bases: 4. The CDR3 spells CASSLAGSGGNEQFF. In nucleotides, the CDR3 is TGTGCCAGCAGCTTGGCCGGTAGCGGGGGGAATGAGCAGTTCTTC. The complete variable domain, with remaining parts taken from reference TRBV5-4 and TRBJ2-1, reads ETGVTQSPTHLIKTRGQQVTLRCSSQSGHNTVSWYQQALGQGPQFIFQYYREEENGRGNFPPRFSGLQFPNYSSELNVNALELDDSALYLCASSLAGSGGNEQFFGPGTRLTVL.

The gene calls are TRBV6-5 and TRBJ1-5; D is uncertain. CDR3 size: 11 residues. Germline assignment: CDR1 MNHEY and CDR2 SVGAGI. Trimming shortened V by 6 bases and J by 4 bases, and 4 bases separated the two germline ends. For the CDR3, the DNA is TGTGCCAGCAGCATTAATCAGCCCCAGCATTTT. Translating gives CASSINQPQHF.

V is TRBV11-2 and J is TRBJ1-1; D not certain. Germline V gene lookup returns CDR1 SGHAT and CDR2 FQNNGV. V was clipped by 0 bases and J by 5 bases, with 7 bases between them. This CDR3 contains 13 residues. The CDR3 DNA reads as TGTGCCAGCAGCTTAGACCTCAGGACTGAAGCTTTCTTT. Residues: CASSLDLRTEAFF.

This clone appeared a single time. This chain uses TRBV7-2 with TRBJ1-4, with 7 bases identical to TRBD1. Trimming took 5 bases from V and 8 from J; bases not matched to a gene: 2. The CDR3 is made up of 12 amino acids. Germline CDR1 is SGHTA and CDR2 is FQGNSA. The CDR3 protein is CASSRTGEKLFF. The CDR3 DNA sequence: TGTGCCAGCAGCCGGACAGGCGAAAAACTGTTTTTT.

The chain carries TRBV7-6 and TRBJ2-1, with 13 bases fitting TRBD2. The junction had 8 bases not matched to a gene; V was cut back by 5 bases and J by 7 bases. The CDR3 extends over 16 amino acids. Germline V gives CDR1 SGHVS, CDR2 FNYEAQ. In DNA, the CDR3 is TGTGCCAGCAGCCCTGGGACTAGCGGGGTAGTAAATGAGCAGTTCTTC. Translated: CASSPGTSGVVNEQFF.

A few counts support this clone. The chain combines TRBV4-2 with TRBJ2-3; D is unresolved. Deletions cut 4 bases from V and 6 bases from J, with 11 bases between. This CDR3 is built from 13 residues. Germline-derived CDR1 and CDR2 are LGHNA and YNFKEQ. The CDR3 DNA reads as TGTGCCAGCAGCCCAACGCCCGGGGATACGCAGTATTTT. Translation: CASSPTPGDTQYF.

The chain combines TRBV10-1 with TRBJ1-1; 7 bases agree with TRBD1. Trimming removed 8 bases from V and 5 bases from J; junction bases left unmatched: 11. Germline V gene lookup returns CDR1 WNHNN and CDR2 SYGVQD (reference sequence). The CDR3 length is 14 residues. CDR3 sequence: CASQRGRGGTEAFF. Written as DNA, the CDR3 is TGCGCCAGCCAGAGGGGGCGCGGAGGGACTGAAGCTTTCTTT.

The V and J genes are TRBV29-1 and TRBJ2-7; 9 positions agree with TRBD1. V was pared by 3 bases and J by 5 bases, with 8 bases of the junction left unmatched. Looked up from germline, CDR1 is SQVTM and CDR2 is ANQGSEA. The CDR3 runs 14 residues. CDR3 bases: TGCAGCGTTGAGGGGGGACAGGGCGTCCACGAGCAGTACTTC. It specifies CSVEGGQGVHEQYF.

This clone was counted once. The chain carries TRBV18 and TRBJ1-4, with 12 bases matching TRBD1. J lost 1 base, V lost 3 bases, and 6 bases had no gene match. This CDR3 is 18 amino acids long. The germline gives CDR1 KGHSH, CDR2 LQKENI. The CDR3 loop is CASSPMGQGARTNEKLFF. The CDR3 nucleotides are TGTGCCAGCTCACCGATGGGACAGGGGGCACGAACTAATGAAAAACTGTTTTTT.

The chain recombines TRBV29-1 with TRBJ2-5; 7 bases are a match to TRBD2. This CDR3 is built from 14 residues. The trim removed 6 bases at V and 9 bases at J, leaving 16 bases unmatched. Germline CDR1 reads SQVTM; CDR2 reads ANQGSEA. The CDR3 loop reads CSVERVAGQYPQYF. CDR3 nucleotides: TGCAGCGTCGAGCGTGTAGCGGGCCAGTATCCCCAGTACTTC.

This clone occurred once. The chain recombines TRBV4-1 with TRBJ1-4; weak D call: TRBD1 (5 bases). Trimming left V 2 bases short and J 8 bases short, with 18 bases between. CDR1 is MGHRA and CDR2 is YSYEKL in the germline V gene. The length of the CDR3 is 16 residues. The CDR3 DNA reads as TGCGCCAGCAGCCAAAGTGGGTCGGGGGTCTTCGAAAAACTGTTTTTT. Amino acid sequence: CASSQSGSGVFEKLFF.

V gene TRBV7-2 combines with J gene TRBJ2-2, with TRBD1 as a possible D gene (5 bases). The CDR3 has 16 amino acids. V dropped 1 base and J dropped 0 bases, with 9 bases sitting between them. CDR1 and CDR2 (germline): SGHTA, FQGNSA. The CDR3 reads CASSLVTGSNTGELFF. The CDR3 DNA reads as TGTGCCAGCAGCTTAGTTACAGGATCGAACACCGGGGAGCTGTTTTTT.

The chain carries TRBV5-8 and TRBJ1-1, with a weak D call TRBD1 (6 bases). CDR1 is SGHTS and CDR2 is YDEGEE in the germline V gene. The CDR3 covers 14 residues. V was pared by 6 bases and J by 4 bases, with 16 bases between. CDR3 DNA: TGTGCCAGCATCCTAGGACAGAAGGCCACTGAAGCTTTCTTT. The encoded protein is CASILGQKATEAFF.

This clone has just one count. The genes are TRBV7-2 and TRBJ1-1; D possibly corresponds to TRBD1 (6 bases). V was trimmed by 6 bases and J by 1 base, leaving 12 bases between them. Germline CDR1 and CDR2: SGHTA and FQGNSA. This CDR3 spans 14 amino acids. CDR3 nucleotide sequence: TGTGCCAGCAGAACTCCGGGACAGAACACTGAAGCTTTCTTT. This codes for CASRTPGQNTEAFF. The full variable domain, its missing parts supplied by reference TRBV7-2 and TRBJ1-1, is GAGVSQSPSNKVTEKGKDVELRCDPISGHTALYWYRQSLGQGLEFLIYFQGNSAPDKSGLPSDRFSAERTGGSVSTLTIQRTQQEDSAVYLCASRTPGQNTEAFFGQGTRLTVV.

Only one count was recorded for this clone. The chain employs TRBV5-1 and TRBJ2-3; 14 bases align to TRBD2. V lost 4 bases to trimming and J lost 7 bases; unmatched junction nucleotides: 2. The CDR3 is 14 amino acids. Germline CDR1 is SGHRS and CDR2 is YFSETQ. CDR3: CASSGTSGGYTQYF. CDR3 nucleotide sequence: TGCGCCAGCAGCGGGACTAGCGGGGGTTATACGCAGTATTTT.

The chain is built from TRBV24-1 and TRBJ2-2; TRBD2 is a possible D gene (7 bases). The ends were cut back, 7 bases at V and 0 bases at J, with 17 bases in the middle. Per germline, CDR1 KGHDR and CDR2 SFDVKD. This CDR3 is built from 17 residues. The CDR3, as DNA: TGTGCCACCAGCGGGGGCCGGGGGGCGTCGAACACCGGGGAGCTGTTTTTT. It codes for CATSGGRGASNTGELFF.

This clone came up many times. This chain connects TRBV14 to TRBJ2-5; D gene unclear. Per the germline V gene, CDR1 is SGHDN and CDR2 is FVKESK. V was clipped by 4 bases and J by 2 bases, with 11 bases between them. The CDR3 contains 14 residues. The CDR3 reads CASSPGHFQETQYF. CDR3 coding DNA: TGTGCCAGCAGCCCTGGTCACTTTCAAGAGACCCAGTACTTC.

This chain joins TRBV5-6 and TRBJ2-1; D might be TRBD2 (6 bases). This CDR3 has 14 residues. Looked up from germline, CDR1 is SGHDT and CDR2 is YYEEEE. The V gene lost 2 bases and the J gene lost 3 bases, with 9 bases spanning the gap. CDR3 nucleotides: TGTGCCAGCAGCTTCGGGACTTACTACAATGAGCAGTTCTTC. It is translated as CASSFGTYYNEQFF.

The CDR3 spells CAITRTGGGNEQFF. Here the CDR3 DNA reads TGTGCCATCACAAGAACAGGCGGCGGCAATGAGCAGTTCTTC. The J gene is TRBJ2-1, the V gene TRBV10-3; possible D gene TRBD1, 5 bases. The CDR3 has 14 residues. V was trimmed by 7 bases and J by 6 bases, leaving 16 bases between them. Germline V gene sequence: CDR1 ENHRY, CDR2 SYGVKD.